These T cell receptor beta chains were read from a single sample in a study of T-cell reconstitution after alpha-beta-depleted transplantation in children. A single record per CDR3 protein comes from TCRdb applying MiXCR to the PCR reads. The repertoire holds more than 200,000 distinct CDR3 sequences, about 26% seen once, with roughly 2.6% in the top ten. The input for sequencing was PBMCs, taken before TCRalphabeta/CD19-depleted stem cell transplant. The receptor set was obtained from a girl aged 2 to 9 with Fanconi anemia, due to receive a stem cell transplant. Both conserved end residues are part of each CDR3. The D gene is left open where the match is weak. Clone size is stated in some rows and not others, as once, few, many or a class when expanded.

J,D,size,V,DNA,CDR3
TRBJ1-2,NA,NA,TRBV5-1,TGCGCCAGCAGCGCCGACAGTTATGGCTACACCTTC,CASSADSYGYTF
TRBJ2-3,NA,NA,TRBV28,TGTGCCAGCAGTTTCCCTGGACTTTCGGGCACAGATACGCAGTATTTT,CASSFPGLSGTDTQYF
TRBJ2-3,TRBD2,NA,TRBV20-1,TGCAGTGCTAGCGGCACTAGCGGGGGAATGAAAGATACGCAGTATTTT,CSASGTSGGMKDTQYF
TRBJ2-3,TRBD2,once,TRBV20-1,TGCAGTCCCAAAGGAGGCCGGGAGGGGATCACAGATACGCAGTATTTT,CSPKGGREGITDTQYF
TRBJ2-7,NA,NA,TRBV11-2,TGTGCCAGCAGCTTAGGAGGCGGGTTGTCCTACGAGCAGTACTTC,CASSLGGGLSYEQYF
TRBJ2-1,NA,NA,TRBV13,TGTGCCAGCAACCCAAGGCTCCTCTCCTACAATGAGCAGTTCTTC,CASNPRLLSYNEQFF
TRBJ1-2,NA,few,TRBV7-2,TGTGCCAGCAGCCTAGTTGGTCATAATGGAGGCTACACCTTC,CASSLVGHNGGYTF
TRBJ2-5,NA,NA,TRBV29-1,TGCAGCGGGACAGTAGCAGAGACCCAGTACTTC,CSGTVAETQYF
TRBJ2-1,NA,NA,TRBV7-9,TGTGCCAGCAGCATACAGGGGGCTAGCGGGACATACAATGAGCAGTTCTTC,CASSIQGASGTYNEQFF
TRBJ2-2,TRBD2,NA,TRBV2,TGTGCCAGCAGTGGACTAGCCTATTACACCGGGGAGCTGTTTTTT,CASSGLAYYTGELFF
TRBJ2-3,NA,few,TRBV27,TGTGCCAGCAGTTTAAGACTGAGTCTCGCTACGCAGTATTTT,CASSLRLSLATQYF
TRBJ2-1,TRBD1,NA,TRBV7-3,TGTGCCAGCAGCTCGACAGGGGGCCTTGGACTAGTCGGTGAGCAGTTCTTC,CASSSTGGLGLVGEQFF
TRBJ1-5,NA,NA,TRBV28,TGTGCCAGTAACCACATGAGTAGGGGGGATCAGCCCCAGCATTTT,CASNHMSRGDQPQHF
TRBJ2-5,NA,NA,TRBV29-1,TGCAGCGTCCTCGGGGGTAAAGAGACCCAGTACTTC,CSVLGGKETQYF
TRBJ2-7,TRBD1,few,TRBV20-1,TGCAGTGCTAATGGGGACAGGGGGCGCGCAGACGAGCAGTACTTC,CSANGDRGRADEQYF
TRBJ1-3,NA,NA,TRBV5-1,TGCGCCAGCAGCTCCGTGGGACCTGGAAACACCATATATTTT,CASSSVGPGNTIYF
TRBJ2-7,NA,NA,TRBV20-1,TGCAGTGCTATCGAAAACAGGATCGGATACGAGCAGTACTTC,CSAIENRIGYEQYF
TRBJ2-2,TRBD2,many,TRBV29-1,TGCAGCGGGGGAAGCGGGGCTTCCGGGGAGCTGTTTTTT,CSGGSGASGELFF
TRBJ2-7,NA,many,TRBV3-1,TGTGCCAGCGCAGGGATATCCTACGAGCAGTACTTC,CASAGISYEQYF
TRBJ2-1,TRBD2,few,TRBV4-1,TGCGCCAGCAGCCAAGTCCACCCCGGGACTAGGGGGTTCTTC,CASSQVHPGTRGFF
TRBJ1-4,NA,few,TRBV29-1,TGCAGCGCGAGGGGATTGGACGAAAAACTGTTTTTT,CSARGLDEKLFF
TRBJ1-1,NA,few,TRBV20-1,TGCAGTGCTAGATGGATCCGGGTCGTGGCTTTCTTT,CSARWIRVVAFF
TRBJ2-5,NA,few,TRBV12-3/TRBV12-4,TGTGCCAGCGCGCGGAATGGGTATGAAGAGACCCAGTACTTC,CASARNGYEETQYF
TRBJ2-5,NA,many,TRBV29-1,TGCAGCGTTGGCGGGTACCAAGAGACCCAGTACTTC,CSVGGYQETQYF
TRBJ2-1,TRBD2,many,TRBV20-1,TGCAGTGCTAGAGTTAGGACTAGTGCTCACTACAATGAGCAGTTCTTC,CSARVRTSAHYNEQFF
TRBJ2-3,TRBD2,NA,TRBV10-3,TGTGCCATCAGCTCTAGCGGGGGGGCAGTGTCGGCAGATACGCAGTATTTT,CAISSSGGAVSADTQYF
TRBJ2-1,NA,NA,TRBV5-1,TGCGCCAGCAAGGCGGCAGCCTACAATGAGCAGTTCTTC,CASKAAAYNEQFF
TRBJ2-1,TRBD2,many,TRBV20-1,TGCAGTGCTAGACATGCGGGACTAGCGGGGTACTACAATGAGCAGTTCTTC,CSARHAGLAGYYNEQFF
TRBJ2-3,TRBD2,NA,TRBV29-1,TGCAGCGTTGATCTCCTAGCGGGGGGTGCAGATACGCAGTATTTT,CSVDLLAGGADTQYF
TRBJ2-7,TRBD2,NA,TRBV20-1,TGCAGTGCCAGACTAGCAAAGTACTCCTACGAGCAGTACTTC,CSARLAKYSYEQYF
TRBJ2-1,NA,few,TRBV6-4,TGTGCCAGCAGTACCCCACCCCACAATGAGCAGTTCTTC,CASSTPPHNEQFF
TRBJ2-5,NA,NA,TRBV7-2,TGTGCCAGCAGCTCACTTGGGGGGACCCAAGAGACCCAGTACTTC,CASSSLGGTQETQYF
TRBJ2-3,TRBD2,many,TRBV29-1,TGCAGCGTGTGGGGACTAGCGGCCACAGATACGCAGTATTTT,CSVWGLAATDTQYF
TRBJ2-7,TRBD2,many,TRBV20-1,TGCAGTGCGGGTAGACTAGCGTCAGACGAGCAGTACTTC,CSAGRLASDEQYF
TRBJ2-1,TRBD2,many,TRBV10-3,TGTGCCATCCGAACTAGCGGGCACTCCTACAATGAGCAGTTCTTC,CAIRTSGHSYNEQFF
TRBJ2-4,NA,NA,TRBV25-1,TGTGCCAGCAGACCCTCCCTAGCGACTCAAGAAAACATTCAGTACTTC,CASRPSLATQENIQYF
TRBJ2-7,TRBD1,few,TRBV7-9,TGTGCCAGCAGCCCACCCGGGACAGTGAGCTCCTACGAGCAGTACTTC,CASSPPGTVSSYEQYF
TRBJ2-7,TRBD1,few,TRBV29-1,TGCAGCGGGGGACAGGCCGAGTACGAGCAGTACTTC,CSGGQAEYEQYF
TRBJ2-3,NA,NA,TRBV18,TGTGCCAGCTCACCGGGACCAACTATCACAGATACGCAGTATTTT,CASSPGPTITDTQYF
TRBJ2-7,NA,NA,TRBV28,TGTGCCAGCCACTGGGGGGCCCGACCCTACGAGCAGTACTTC,CASHWGARPYEQYF